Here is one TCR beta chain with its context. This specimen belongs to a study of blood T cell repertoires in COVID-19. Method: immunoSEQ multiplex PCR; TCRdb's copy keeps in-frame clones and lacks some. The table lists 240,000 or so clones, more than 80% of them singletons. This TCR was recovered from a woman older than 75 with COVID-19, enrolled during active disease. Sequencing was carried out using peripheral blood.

The CDR3, as DNA: TGTGCCAGCAGCTTAGGGGGGGTCCGGCACAATGAGCAGTTCTTC. The encoded protein is CASSLGGVRHNEQFF. The chain recombines TRBV7-2 with TRBJ2-1; possible D gene TRBD2, 6 bases. V lost 1 base and J lost 5, with 12 bases in between. Germline V gene lookup returns CDR1 SGHTA and CDR2 FQGNSA. The CDR3 contains 15 residues.